This T cell receptor beta chain is from a study of blood T cell repertoires in COVID-19. Germline V gives CDR1 MNHEY, CDR2 SMNVEV (reference sequence). J gave up 5 bases and V 6 bases, and 8 bases lay outside the gene matches. CDR3 length equals 16 residues. The data were produced by immunoSEQ multiplex PCR, yet TCRdb's version contains in-frame clones alone and is incomplete. This repertoire shows tens of thousands of clones, about 92% found once; its top ten account for 2% to 3%. The specimen was peripheral blood. V is TRBV27 and J is TRBJ2-2, with 11 positions matching TRBD2. The TCR was taken from a middle-aged man with acute or convalescent COVID-19. The CDR3 loop reads CASSPTSGSWTGELFF. The CDR3 DNA reads as TGTGCCAGCAGCCCCACTAGCGGGAGTTGGACCGGGGAGCTGTTTTTT.